The 23 T cell receptor beta chains below come from one sample, sequenced in a study of T cell changes during pregnancy in multiple sclerosis. The table came from immunoSEQ multiplex PCR; TCRdb's copy has only in-frame clones and leaves some out. The sample holds roughly 99,000 clones, 85% to 95% seen once. Sequences were derived from peripheral blood, sampled in the third trimester of pregnancy. These receptors originate from a female donor in good health, enrolled as a control in a pregnancy study.

The chain carries TRBV6-4 and TRBJ1-1, with D hard to call. CDR1 MRHNA and CDR2 SNTAGT come from the germline V gene. The CDR3 totals 13 residues. V lost 7 bases, J lost 3 bases, and 12 bases lay in between. DNA of the CDR3: TGTGCCAGCAAGTTGGAGAGGGACACTGAAGCTTTCTTT. Translated: CASKLERDTEAFF.

The chain is built from TRBV20-1 and TRBJ1-2, with D unclear. Trimming stripped 3 bases from V and 4 bases from J, with 6 bases between. CDR1 DFQATT and CDR2 SNEGSKA come from the germline V gene (reference sequence). This CDR3 is 11 amino acids long. CDR3 sequence (DNA): TGCAGTGCTAGGGCTTTCTATGGCTACACCTTC. This gives the protein CSARAFYGYTF.

The chain links TRBV11-2 to TRBJ2-1, with TRBD2 matching over 7 bases. This CDR3 is 14 amino acids long. Losses at the gene ends were 5 bases for V and 8 bases for J; bases not matched to a gene: 9. Per germline, CDR1 SGHAT and CDR2 FQNNGV. This CDR3 is CASSPRTRADEQFF. The CDR3 region has the DNA TGTGCCAGCAGCCCGAGGACTAGGGCCGATGAGCAGTTCTTC.

The chain is built from TRBV7-9 and TRBJ1-2, with 7 bases matching TRBD1. The V segment lost 2 bases and the J segment 4 bases; nucleotides outside the gene matches: 13. The germline CDR1 and CDR2 sequences are SEHNR and FQNEAQ (reference sequence). This CDR3 region has 17 residues. The CDR3 DNA reads TGTGCCAGCAGCTTAAACGGCGAGACAGGGTTCTTCTATGGCTACACCTTC. Translating it yields CASSLNGETGFFYGYTF.

Only one count was recorded for this clone. The chain employs TRBV5-4 and TRBJ2-7, with 8 bases lining up with TRBD1. Per the germline V gene, CDR1 is SGHNT and CDR2 is YYREEE (reference sequence). The CDR3 contains 15 residues. The V segment lost 3 bases and the J segment 1 base; nucleotides outside the gene matches: 6. The CDR3 region is CASSWDRKISYEQYF. The CDR3 DNA reads TGTGCCAGCAGCTGGGACAGGAAAATTTCCTACGAGCAGTACTTC.

V and J are TRBV30 and TRBJ1-3; D may be TRBD1 (6 bases). This CDR3 has 13 amino acids. The germline gives CDR1 GTSNPN, CDR2 SVGIG (reference sequence). V lost 2 bases, J lost 4 bases, and 9 bases lay in between. CDR3 in amino acids: CAWSLTGGNTIYF. CDR3 DNA sequence: TGTGCCTGGAGTCTTACAGGGGGAAACACCATATATTTT.

The chain links TRBV27 to TRBJ2-7; 9 bases match TRBD2. The CDR3 covers 15 residues. The V gene's germline CDR1 is MNHEY and CDR2 SMNVEV (reference sequence). V shed 5 bases, J shed 2 bases, and the junction held 7 bases outside the gene matches. The CDR3 DNA follows: TGTGCCAGCAGTCAAGAGGCTAGCGGGGCCTACGAGCAGTACTTC. The encoded protein is CASSQEASGAYEQYF.

The chain has TRBV6-6 and TRBJ1-4; 7 bases fit TRBD1. Trimming took 0 bases from V and 8 from J; bases not matched to a gene: 3. The germline gives CDR1 MNHNY, CDR2 SVGAGI (reference sequence). This CDR3 contains 14 residues. CDR3 sequence: CASSYSLQGEKLFF. CDR3 coding DNA: TGTGCCAGCAGTTACTCTCTACAGGGGGAAAAACTGTTTTTT.

This chain joins TRBV5-8 and TRBJ1-5; possibly TRBD1 for D (5 bases). The CDR3 is made up of 18 amino acids. With 0 bases removed from V and 5 bases from J, the gap between germline ends came to 21 bases. Germline V CDR1 and CDR2: SGHTS, YDEGEE. The CDR3: CASSLVFAGRSLDQPQHF. CDR3 sequence (DNA): TGTGCCAGCAGCTTGGTATTTGCGGGACGTTCGCTTGATCAGCCCCAGCATTTT. Variable domain in full (rest from reference TRBV5-8 and TRBJ1-5): EAGVTQSPTHLIKTRGQQATLRCSPISGHTSVYWYQQALGLGLQFLLWYDEGEERNRGNFPPRFSGRQFPNYSSELNVNALELEDSALYLCASSLVFAGRSLDQPQHFGDGTRLSIL.

The chain recombines TRBV18 with TRBJ1-1, with D possibly being TRBD1 (5 bases). The CDR3 length is 15 residues. With 2 bases removed from V and 0 bases from J, the gap between germline ends came to 10 bases. Germline lookup yields CDR1 KGHSH and CDR2 LQKENI. CDR3: CASSPTGLMNTEAFF. Written as DNA, the CDR3 is TGTGCCAGCTCACCAACGGGACTTATGAACACTGAAGCTTTCTTT.

V and J are TRBV7-2 and TRBJ2-5, with D perhaps TRBD2 (5 bases). Trimming removed 7 bases from V and 5 bases from J, with 17 bases in between. The CDR3 spans 14 residues. Germline-derived CDR1 and CDR2 are SGHTA and FQGNSA. This chain's CDR3 is CASTNPGDVETQYF. CDR3 nucleotides: TGTGCCAGCACCAACCCCGGGGATGTGGAGACCCAGTACTTC.

Here the CDR3 DNA reads TGTGCCAGCAGCCAAGAAGGGTACCCAGCGGGGAAAGAGACCCAGTACTTC. Translated, it gives CASSQEGYPAGKETQYF. This chain links TRBV14 with TRBJ2-5; 7 bases line up with TRBD2. Germline lookup yields CDR1 SGHDN and CDR2 FVKESK. V was clipped by 0 bases and J by 3 bases; unmatched bases: 10. The CDR3 spans 17 residues.

The V gene is TRBV27, the J gene TRBJ1-2; 7 positions match TRBD1. V lost 3 bases and J lost 3; bases outside the gene matches: 4. This CDR3 is 14 amino acids long. Germline loops: CDR1 MNHEY, CDR2 SMNVEV (reference sequence). CDR3 region: CASSFGGTDYGYTF. CDR3 coding DNA: TGTGCCAGCAGTTTTGGTGGGACAGACTATGGCTACACCTTC.

The chain recombines TRBV2 with TRBJ1-2; TRBD1 matches at 8 bases. Germline CDR1 SNHLY, CDR2 FYNNEI. There are 13 residues in the CDR3. J was trimmed by 8 bases and V by 6 bases; bases with no gene match: 8. Written as DNA, the CDR3 is TGTGCCAGCAGCAAAGGACAGGGAGGCGGCTACACCTTC. Its protein product is CASSKGQGGGYTF. The complete variable domain, with remaining parts taken from reference TRBV2 and TRBJ1-2, reads EPEVTQTPSHQVTQMGQEVILRCVPISNHLYFYWYRQILGQKVEFLVSFYNNEISEKSEIFDDQFSVERPDGSNFTLKIRSTKLEDSAMYFCASSKGQGGGYTFGSGTRLTVV.

The rearrangement uses TRBV6-5 and TRBJ2-7; possibly TRBD1 for D (6 bases). The CDR3 length is 15 residues. The germline V and J ends were trimmed by 5 bases and 2 bases, with 16 bases remaining between them. Germline assignment: CDR1 MNHEY and CDR2 SVGAGI. The CDR3 DNA sequence: TGTGCCAGCAGTCGCAGTTCAGGGGCCCCCTACGAGCAGTACTTC. It yields the protein CASSRSSGAPYEQYF.

This chain connects TRBV19 to TRBJ1-5, with TRBD1 matching 8 bases. Germline lookup yields CDR1 LNHDA and CDR2 SQIVND (reference sequence). CDR3 size: 15 residues. The V and J ends lost 5 bases and 4 bases, in that order; junction bases with no gene match: 7. The CDR3 loop reads CASSVDRGGNQPQHF. The CDR3 DNA reads as TGTGCCAGTAGTGTCGACAGGGGCGGGAATCAGCCCCAGCATTTT.

The V and J genes are TRBV29-1 and TRBJ2-1; 9 bases align to TRBD2. Losses at the gene ends were 3 bases for V and 7 bases for J; bases not matched to a gene: 7. Looked up from germline, CDR1 is SQVTM and CDR2 is ANQGSEA. The CDR3 length is 14 residues. The CDR3 spells CSVDSAGGLNEQFF. The CDR3 nucleotides read TGCAGCGTTGATTCCGCGGGGGGGCTTAATGAGCAGTTCTTC.

The J gene is TRBJ1-6, the V gene TRBV7-2; D is ambiguous. CDR3 length: 12 amino acids. Germline-derived CDR1 and CDR2 are SGHTA and FQGNSA. Trimming pared 0 bases from V and 13 bases from J, leaving 7 bases between. The CDR3 here is CASSLAPSPLHF. DNA for the CDR3: TGTGCCAGCAGCTTAGCCCCGTCCCCCCTCCACTTT.

Only one count was recorded for this clone. Here the CDR3 reads CAWSHSRALFYEQYF. The CDR3 DNA sequence: TGTGCCTGGAGCCACTCCAGGGCTCTTTTCTACGAGCAGTACTTC. The J gene is TRBJ2-5, the V gene TRBV30; tentatively, D is TRBD1 (5 bases). Near its end, the DNA agrees better with TRBJ2-7, so the J call may be wrong. The CDR3 spans 15 residues. CDR1 and CDR2 (germline): GTSNPN, SVGIG (reference sequence).

The CDR3 loop reads CASSGTGVRYEQYF. The CDR3 DNA reads as TGTGCCAGCAGTGGGACAGGGGTTAGGTACGAGCAGTACTTC. V is TRBV28 and J is TRBJ2-7, with 10 bases fitting TRBD1. V dropped 5 bases and J dropped 4; count of bases not matched to a gene: 5. Germline V gene sequence: CDR1 MDHEN, CDR2 SYDVKM. This CDR3 region has 14 residues.

The genes are TRBV2 and TRBJ1-2; D ambiguous. The CDR3 loop spans 13 amino acids. The germline CDR1 and CDR2 sequences are SNHLY and FYNNEI. Between the trimmed V and J ends, which lost 2 bases and 8 bases, there was a span of 12 bases. The CDR3 coding sequence is TGTGCCAGCAGTGAAAACACGGCCGGGGGCTACACCTTC. It is translated as CASSENTAGGYTF.

The chain uses TRBV7-9 and TRBJ1-1, with D perhaps TRBD1 (5 bases). V lost 3 bases and J 11 bases, leaving 16 bases between the germline ends. Germline lookup yields CDR1 SEHNR and CDR2 FQNEAQ (reference sequence). The CDR3 is 13 residues long. CDR3 bases: TGTGCCAGCAGCTTTCCTCCGGGGGTGGAGGCTTTCTTT. This sequence encodes CASSFPPGVEAFF. The entire variable domain, with the rest obtained from reference TRBV7-9 and TRBJ1-1, is as follows: DTGVSQNPRHKITKRGQNVTFRCDPISEHNRLYWYRQTLGQGPEFLTYFQNEAQLEKSRLLSDRFSAERPKGSFSTLEIQRTEQGDSAMYLCASSFPPGVEAFFGQGTRLTVV.

The chain is built from TRBV29-1 and TRBJ1-5, with D perhaps TRBD1 (5 bases). The length of the CDR3 is 13 residues. V was trimmed by 8 bases and J by 5 bases, leaving 16 bases between them. The germline V gene encodes CDR1 SQVTM and CDR2 ANQGSEA. Here the CDR3 reads CSTSGGDDQPQHF. CDR3 DNA: TGCAGCACCTCGGGGGGGGACGATCAGCCCCAGCATTTT. Full variable domain (remainder filled in from reference TRBV29-1 and TRBJ1-5): SAVISQKPSRDICQRGTSLTIQCQVDSQVTMMFWYRQQPGQSLTLIATANQGSEATYESGFVIDKFPISRPNLTFSTLTVSNMSPEDSSIYLCSTSGGDDQPQHFGDGTRLSIL.